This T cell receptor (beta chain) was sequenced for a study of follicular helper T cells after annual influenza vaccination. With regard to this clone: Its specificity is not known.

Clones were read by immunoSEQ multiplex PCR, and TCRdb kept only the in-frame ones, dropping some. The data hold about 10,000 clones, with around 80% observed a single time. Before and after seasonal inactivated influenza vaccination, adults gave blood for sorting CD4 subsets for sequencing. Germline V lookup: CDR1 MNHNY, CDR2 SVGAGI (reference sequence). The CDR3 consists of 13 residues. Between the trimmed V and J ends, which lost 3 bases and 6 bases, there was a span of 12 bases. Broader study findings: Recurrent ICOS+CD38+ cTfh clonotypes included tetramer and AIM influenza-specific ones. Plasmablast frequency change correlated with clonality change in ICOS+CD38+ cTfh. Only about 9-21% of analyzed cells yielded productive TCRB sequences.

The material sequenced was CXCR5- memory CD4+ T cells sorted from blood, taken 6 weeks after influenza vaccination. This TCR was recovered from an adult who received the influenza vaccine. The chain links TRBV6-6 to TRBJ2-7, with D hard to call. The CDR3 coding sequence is TGTGCCAGCAGTTATGAAGGGCCCTTCGAGCAGTACTTC. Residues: CASSYEGPFEQYF.